These 5 T cell receptor beta chains originate from one sample sequenced in a study of blood T cell repertoires in COVID-19. This table comes from immunoSEQ multiplex PCR, and its TCRdb copy is limited to in-frame clones, with some not included. The sample comprises 85,000 to 95,000 clones, under 95% of which are singletons, and around 3.9% rests with the top ten. Sequencing used peripheral blood. The receptors here all came from a woman in her 50s in a cohort sampled during active COVID-19.

This rearrangement joins TRBV28 to TRBJ2-7; D is perhaps TRBD1 (6 bases). V was trimmed by 1 base and J by 3 bases, leaving 19 bases between them. The V gene's germline CDR1 is MDHEN and CDR2 SYDVKM. The length of the CDR3 is 17 residues. In DNA form, the CDR3 reads TGTGCCAGCAGTTTATACGAGCTCTACAGGGACAACTACGAGCAGTACTTC. This gives the protein CASSLYELYRDNYEQYF.

The J gene is TRBJ1-5, the V gene TRBV10-3; 8 bases agree with TRBD1. The CDR3 has 16 amino acids. Looked up from germline, CDR1 is ENHRY and CDR2 is SYGVKD. V shed 6 bases and J 1 base; nucleotides not matched to a gene: 8. The CDR3 DNA follows: TGTGCCATCAGCACAGGGGGAAGGTCGAGCAATCAGCCCCAGCATTTT. This codes for CAISTGGRSSNQPQHF.

This clone appeared once. V usage is TRBV7-2 and J usage is TRBJ1-5; D possibly corresponds to TRBD1 (5 bases). The CDR3 length is 13 residues. Trimming took off 1 base at V and 7 bases at J, with 8 bases between the two ends. The V gene's germline CDR1 is SGHTA and CDR2 FQGNSA. The CDR3 region has the DNA TGTGCCAGCAGCTTAGGGGGGGAACAGCCCCAGCATTTT. Its protein product is CASSLGGEQPQHF.

This clone has only one observation. J is TRBJ2-3 and V is TRBV6-2 or TRBV6-3; 12 bases are shared with TRBD1. The germline V gene has CDR1 MNHEY and CDR2 SVGEGT. Germline trimming cut 5 bases from V and 5 bases from J; bases unmatched to any gene: 11. The CDR3 has 17 amino acids. The CDR3 region has the DNA TGTGCCAGCAGTCGCCACCGGGACAGGGGGCATGAAGATACGCAGTATTTT. Encoded protein: CASSRHRDRGHEDTQYF.

The rearrangement joins TRBV7-9 to TRBJ1-4, with TRBD1 identical over 7 bases. Trimming at V came to 6 bases and at J to 5 bases, leaving 3 bases not matched to a gene. The CDR3 is made up of 13 amino acids. The germline CDR1 and CDR2 sequences are SEHNR and FQNEAQ (reference sequence). The CDR3 bases are TGTGCCAGCAGGGGACAGTTGAATGAAAAACTGTTTTTT. Translating it yields CASRGQLNEKLFF.